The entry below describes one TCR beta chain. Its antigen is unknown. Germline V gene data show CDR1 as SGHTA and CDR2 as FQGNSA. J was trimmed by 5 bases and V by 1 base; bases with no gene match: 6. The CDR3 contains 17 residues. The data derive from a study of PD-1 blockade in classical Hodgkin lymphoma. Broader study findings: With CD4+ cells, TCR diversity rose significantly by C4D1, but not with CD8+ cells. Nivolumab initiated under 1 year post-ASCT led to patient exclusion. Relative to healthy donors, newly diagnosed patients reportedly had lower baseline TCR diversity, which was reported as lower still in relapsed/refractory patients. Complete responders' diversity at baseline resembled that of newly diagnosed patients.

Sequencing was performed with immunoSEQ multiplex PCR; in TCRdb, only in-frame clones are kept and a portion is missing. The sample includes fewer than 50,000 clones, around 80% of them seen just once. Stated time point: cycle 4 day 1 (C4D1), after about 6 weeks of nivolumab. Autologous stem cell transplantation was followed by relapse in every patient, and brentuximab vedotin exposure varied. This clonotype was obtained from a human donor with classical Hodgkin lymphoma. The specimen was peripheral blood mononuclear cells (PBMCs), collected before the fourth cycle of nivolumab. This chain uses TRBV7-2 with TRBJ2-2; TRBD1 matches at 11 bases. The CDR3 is CASSLDSDRGRTGELFF. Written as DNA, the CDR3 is TGTGCCAGCAGCTTAGATTCGGACAGGGGGCGAACCGGGGAGCTGTTTTTT.